These T cell receptor beta chains were read from a single sample in a study of CD8 T cells in ankylosing spondylitis. TCRdb called the 5' RACE reads again in MiXCR, with one record for every CDR3 protein. The table has 30,000 to 45,000 distinct CDR3 sequences, 16% seen once. The sequenced material came from blood. These receptors all stem from a male donor with ankylosing spondylitis or in good health (not recorded which). The CDR3 runs from the conserved cysteine through the conserved F or W. Each record gives: J gene, V gene, D gene, clone size, CDR3 protein, CDR3 DNA. D genes are given only for firm matches. Clone size is shown for a subset of rows, as once, few, many or a class of expanded clone.

J gene: TRBJ2-1; V gene: TRBV28; D gene: .; clone size: .; CDR3 protein: CASSPPGGGGRFF; CDR3 DNA: TGTGCCAGCAGCCCCCCCGGGGGTGGTGGGCGGTTCTTC
J gene: TRBJ2-1; V gene: TRBV7-2; D gene: .; clone size: few; CDR3 protein: CASSLASTNNEQFF; CDR3 DNA: TGTGCCAGCAGCTTAGCGAGTACCAATAATGAGCAGTTCTTC
J gene: TRBJ2-2; V gene: TRBV28; D gene: .; clone size: few; CDR3 protein: CASRRQGLSVNTGELFF; CDR3 DNA: TGTGCCAGCAGACGGCAGGGCCTTAGCGTGAACACCGGGGAGCTGTTTTTT
J gene: TRBJ1-1; V gene: TRBV27; D gene: .; clone size: .; CDR3 protein: CASSFYTNTEAFF; CDR3 DNA: TGTGCCAGCAGTTTTTACACGAACACTGAAGCTTTCTTT
J gene: TRBJ2-3; V gene: TRBV30; D gene: TRBD2; clone size: few; CDR3 protein: CAWSPSGDTQYF; CDR3 DNA: TGTGCCTGGAGTCCTAGCGGAGATACGCAGTATTTT
J gene: TRBJ2-6; V gene: TRBV20-1; D gene: .; clone size: few; CDR3 protein: CSARAGSGANVLTF; CDR3 DNA: TGCAGTGCTAGAGCCGGGTCTGGGGCCAACGTCCTGACTTTC
J gene: TRBJ2-1; V gene: TRBV28; D gene: .; clone size: few; CDR3 protein: CASSPRQRYNEQFF; CDR3 DNA: TGTGCCAGCAGTCCTCGACAGAGATACAATGAGCAGTTCTTC
J gene: TRBJ1-5; V gene: TRBV16; D gene: .; clone size: few; CDR3 protein: CASSQSATGNQPQHF; CDR3 DNA: TGTGCCAGCAGCCAATCTGCGACAGGCAATCAGCCCCAGCATTTT
J gene: TRBJ2-3; V gene: TRBV24-1; D gene: .; clone size: .; CDR3 protein: CATSDFPSGTDTQYF; CDR3 DNA: TGTGCCACCAGTGATTTCCCTAGCGGCACAGATACGCAGTATTTT
J gene: TRBJ2-1; V gene: TRBV28; D gene: TRBD2; clone size: few; CDR3 protein: CASSFLPGLADYNEQFF; CDR3 DNA: TGTGCCAGCAGTTTTCTACCGGGACTAGCAGATTACAATGAGCAGTTCTTC
J gene: TRBJ2-7; V gene: TRBV7-2; D gene: .; clone size: few; CDR3 protein: CASSLSYEQYF; CDR3 DNA: TGTGCCAGCAGCTTAAGCTACGAGCAGTACTTC
J gene: TRBJ2-3; V gene: TRBV20-1; D gene: .; clone size: .; CDR3 protein: CSAELTGRTDTQYF; CDR3 DNA: TGCAGTGCCGAATTAACGGGGCGCACAGATACGCAGTATTTT
J gene: TRBJ2-3; V gene: TRBV4-2; D gene: .; clone size: few; CDR3 protein: CASSQLPEPADTQYF; CDR3 DNA: TGTGCCAGCAGCCAATTGCCGGAGCCCGCAGATACGCAGTATTTT
J gene: TRBJ2-3; V gene: TRBV12-3/TRBV12-4; D gene: TRBD2; clone size: few; CDR3 protein: CASSSFWTSGTDTQYF; CDR3 DNA: TGTGCCAGCAGTTCCTTTTGGACTAGCGGAACAGATACGCAGTATTTT
J gene: TRBJ2-1; V gene: TRBV27; D gene: TRBD2; clone size: few; CDR3 protein: CASSLSGGTSGYNEQFF; CDR3 DNA: TGTGCCAGCAGTTTATCTGGCGGGACTAGCGGCTACAATGAGCAGTTCTTC
J gene: TRBJ1-1; V gene: TRBV4-2; D gene: .; clone size: .; CDR3 protein: CASSQVQNTEAFF; CDR3 DNA: TGTGCCAGCAGCCAAGTGCAGAACACTGAAGCTTTCTTT
J gene: TRBJ2-2; V gene: TRBV29-1; D gene: TRBD1; clone size: .; CDR3 protein: CSVLQGAGTGELFF; CDR3 DNA: TGCAGCGTACTACAGGGGGCGGGCACCGGGGAGCTGTTTTTT